The 19 T cell receptor beta chains presented below share a single source sample, sequenced in a study of cytomegalovirus exposure and HLA in healthy donors (dated 2017 in TCRdb). The library was prepared using the immunoSEQ multiplex PCR assay. A mixture of 60 forward primers for TCR Vbeta segments and 13 reverse primers for TCR Jbeta segments was used in the multiplex PCR. TCRdb retrieved this table from immuneACCESS and kept in-frame rearrangements only. Not all clones are present; in checked studies, unresolved V genes account for under half, and no reason is known for the remainder. The sample table shows 200,000 to 300,000 clones, and roughly 81% are seen once. The ten top clones hold about 2% of the sample. Sample: PBMCs. These receptors were obtained from a middle-aged woman in good health and CMV-seropositive.

The chain recombines TRBV7-9 with TRBJ1-1; 12 positions match TRBD1. The germline V gene encodes CDR1 SEHNR and CDR2 FQNEAQ (reference sequence). The V and J ends lost 5 bases and 3 bases, in that order; junction bases with no gene match: 10. This CDR3 has 17 residues. CDR3 nucleotide sequence: TGTGCCAGCAGCCCATCCGGTGGGACAGGGGGCCACACTGAAGCTTTCTTT. Translated, it gives CASSPSGGTGGHTEAFF.

The V and J genes are TRBV10-2 and TRBJ2-2, with TRBD1 as a possible D gene (6 bases). CDR1 is WSHSY, CDR2 SAAADI, per germline. This CDR3 contains 16 residues. V lost 2 bases and J 4 bases, leaving 14 bases between the germline ends. In nucleotides, the CDR3 is TGCGCCAGCAGTGAGATGGCTCGCAGGGGCACCGGGGAGCTGTTTTTT. This sequence encodes CASSEMARRGTGELFF.

V and J are TRBV28 and TRBJ1-5, with unresolved D. The V gene's germline CDR1 is MDHEN and CDR2 SYDVKM. The germline V and J ends were trimmed by 4 bases and 7 bases, with 8 bases remaining between them. The CDR3 is 12 residues long. CDR3 sequence reads: CASSSTVQPQHF. The CDR3 region has the DNA TGTGCCAGCAGTTCCACGGTGCAGCCCCAGCATTTT.

This clone has a handful of counts. The J gene is TRBJ1-4, the V gene TRBV7-9, with TRBD1 identical over 10 bases. V dropped 1 base and J dropped 6; count of bases not matched to a gene: 2. This CDR3 comprises 15 residues. Looked up from germline, CDR1 is SEHNR and CDR2 is FQNEAQ (reference sequence). The CDR3 DNA reads as TGTGCCAGCAGCTTAGAAGGGACAGGGGATGAAAAACTGTTTTTT. Translated: CASSLEGTGDEKLFF. Based on the CDR3 plus reference TRBV7-9 and TRBJ1-4, the full variable domain is DTGVSQNPRHKITKRGQNVTFRCDPISEHNRLYWYRQTLGQGPEFLTYFQNEAQLEKSRLLSDRFSAERPKGSFSTLEIQRTEQGDSAMYLCASSLEGTGDEKLFFGSGTQLSVL.

The rearrangement joins TRBV5-4 to TRBJ1-1, with 11 bases fitting TRBD1. J was trimmed by 5 bases and V by 3 bases; bases with no gene match: 3. Germline V lookup: CDR1 SGHNT, CDR2 YYREEE (reference sequence). There are 14 residues in the CDR3. In nucleotides, the CDR3 is TGTGCCAGCAGCTGGGGGACAGGGGGGACTGAAGCTTTCTTT. Protein sequence: CASSWGTGGTEAFF.

The J gene is TRBJ1-5, the V gene TRBV5-1; D unresolved. The CDR3 has 13 residues. The germline V gene has CDR1 SGHRS and CDR2 YFSETQ. Trimming stripped 4 bases from V and 5 bases from J, with 10 bases between. The CDR3 loop is CASSPVPDQPQHF. Here the CDR3 DNA reads TGCGCCAGCAGCCCGGTCCCGGATCAGCCCCAGCATTTT.

Note on this clone: A read error may produce the germline difference seen at one junction end. The rearrangement links TRBV7-9 to TRBJ1-4, with 9 nucleotides matching TRBD1. The CDR3 sequence is 16 residues long. Germline V gives CDR1 SEHNR, CDR2 FQNEAQ (reference sequence). CDR3 DNA: TGTTCCAGCAGCCCGCACAGGGGGCGCGATAATGAAAAACTGTTTTTT. Translation gives CSSSPHRGRDNEKLFF.

The V and J genes are TRBV27 and TRBJ2-6, with 7 bases lining up with TRBD2. Germline loops: CDR1 MNHEY, CDR2 SMNVEV (reference sequence). Trimming at V came to 4 bases and at J to 0 bases, leaving 6 bases not matched to a gene. The CDR3 spans 17 residues. Here the CDR3 DNA reads TGTGCCAGCAGTTCCTGGGGGGGGAACTCTGGGGCCAACGTCCTGACTTTC. It yields the protein CASSSWGGNSGANVLTF. The variable domain in full, completed from reference TRBV27 and TRBJ2-6, reads EAQVTQNPRYLITVTGKKLTVTCSQNMNHEYMSWYRQDPGLGLRQIYYSMNVEVTDKGDVPEGYKVSRKEKRNFPLILESPSPNQTSLYFCASSSWGGNSGANVLTFGAGSRLTVL.

The V call is TRBV2, the J call TRBJ2-7, with D unresolved. V lost 4 bases and J lost 7, with 8 bases in between. The CDR3 consists of 11 residues. Germline CDR1 and CDR2: SNHLY and FYNNEI. The chain's CDR3 is CASSAPTEQYF. CDR3 nucleotides: TGTGCCAGCAGTGCACCAACAGAGCAGTACTTC.

The J gene is TRBJ2-2, the V gene TRBV6-5; 7 bases line up with TRBD1. This CDR3 is built from 15 residues. The junction had 5 bases not matched to a gene; V was cut back by 0 bases and J by 7 bases. In germline, CDR1 is MNHEY, CDR2 SVGAGI. CDR3 in amino acids: CASSYSTGWDGELFF. CDR3 DNA: TGTGCCAGCAGTTACTCGACAGGGTGGGACGGGGAGCTGTTTTTT.

The V and J genes are TRBV27 and TRBJ2-1; 10 bases are shared with TRBD1. V trimming: 4 bases; J trimming: 7 bases; junction bases outside the gene matches: 4. This CDR3 spans 14 amino acids. The germline V gene encodes CDR1 MNHEY and CDR2 SMNVEV (reference sequence). This CDR3 reads CASSWDRGGNEQFF. In DNA form, the CDR3 reads TGTGCCAGCAGTTGGGACAGGGGAGGTAATGAGCAGTTCTTC.

This clone has a handful of counts. The chain links TRBV28 to TRBJ2-5, with 8 bases identical to TRBD1. The CDR3 totals 17 residues. Germline V gives CDR1 MDHEN, CDR2 SYDVKM. Trimming took 2 bases from V and 0 from J; bases not matched to a gene: 8. Here the CDR3 reads CASSLGTGTGYQETQYF. Written as DNA, the CDR3 is TGTGCCAGCAGTTTAGGCACCGGGACAGGCTACCAAGAGACCCAGTACTTC.

V usage is TRBV30 and J usage is TRBJ2-1, with no clear D. In germline, CDR1 is GTSNPN, CDR2 SVGIG (reference sequence). V lost 2 bases, J lost 9 bases, and 8 bases lay in between. The CDR3 has 11 residues. Here the CDR3 reads CAWSTIREQFF. CDR3 DNA: TGTGCCTGGAGTACAATTCGTGAGCAGTTCTTC.

This clone was seen more than once but under ten times. The chain combines TRBV14 with TRBJ2-1, with D uncertain. Germline V gene data show CDR1 as SGHDN and CDR2 as FVKESK. The CDR3 is 14 residues long. V lost 3 bases to trimming and J lost 0 bases, with 6 bases between them. Here the CDR3 reads CASSQASSYNEQFF. The CDR3 DNA follows: TGTGCCAGCAGCCAGGCTAGCTCCTACAATGAGCAGTTCTTC.

With respect to this clone: Other DNA sequences in the same sample also yield this CDR3. J is TRBJ2-1 and V is TRBV19; perhaps TRBD2 as D (5 bases). The CDR3 is 16 residues long. CDR1 and CDR2 from the germline V gene are LNHDA and SQIVND (reference sequence). Trimming cost V 0 bases and J 0 bases, with 9 bases left between them. CDR3 nucleotide sequence: TGTGCCAGTAGTATAGATCGGGGTAGCTCCTACAATGAGCAGTTCTTC. Translating it yields CASSIDRGSSYNEQFF.

This clone was seen a few times. The gene calls are TRBV14 and TRBJ2-7, with TRBD1 matching 12 bases. J gave up 6 bases and V 5 bases, and 11 bases lay outside the gene matches. The CDR3 totals 16 residues. CDR1 and CDR2 from the germline V gene are SGHDN and FVKESK. The DNA for the CDR3 is TGTGCCAGCAGCAAGACTCCGGGACAGGGGGCGTCCGAGCAGTACTTC. Amino acid sequence: CASSKTPGQGASEQYF. Full variable domain (missing parts from reference TRBV14 and TRBJ2-7): EAGVTQFPSHSVIEKGQTVTLRCDPISGHDNLYWYRRVMGKEIKFLLHFVKESKQDESGMPNNRFLAERTGGTYSTLKVQPAELEDSGVYFCASSKTPGQGASEQYFGPGTRLTVT.

This clone was recorded once. This chain uses TRBV7-9 with TRBJ2-3, with 12 positions matching TRBD2. Germline CDR1 and CDR2: SEHNR and FQNEAQ (reference sequence). The CDR3 spans 16 residues. With V trimmed by 5 bases and J by 0 bases, 3 bases remained unmatched. CDR3 DNA sequence: TGTGCCAGCAGCCTGCTAGCGGGAGGGAGCACAGATACGCAGTATTTT. Amino acids: CASSLLAGGSTDTQYF.

The chain recombines TRBV6-5 with TRBJ1-2; no firm D call. The CDR3 consists of 15 residues. V was trimmed by 5 bases and J by 2 bases, leaving 15 bases between them. Germline lookup yields CDR1 MNHEY and CDR2 SVGAGI. The CDR3 loop reads CASSPDSWTNYGYTF. CDR3 in DNA: TGTGCCAGCAGTCCGGACTCTTGGACCAACTATGGCTACACCTTC.

The gene calls are TRBV30 and TRBJ2-3; 12 bases are a match to TRBD2. The V gene end was trimmed by 5 bases and the J gene end by 6 bases; junction bases not matched to a gene: 6. Germline CDR1 is GTSNPN and CDR2 is SVGIG (reference sequence). There are 14 residues in the CDR3. The DNA of the CDR3 is TGTGCCTGGTCGACTAGCGGGAGTGGGGATACGCAGTATTTT. This sequence encodes CAWSTSGSGDTQYF.